This TCR beta chain derives from a study of cytomegalovirus exposure and HLA in healthy donors. A remark on this clone: Its antigen is as yet unknown.

A multiplex PCR was run with 60 Vbeta primers and 13 Jbeta primers. Assay: immunoSEQ multiplex PCR; the TCRdb copy retains only in-frame clones and omits some. The top ten clones hold around 3.4% of a sample with about 140,000 clones, roughly 74% of them seen once. Study-level results: Roughly 170 TCR beta chains were listed as cytomegalovirus-associated.

Sequencing was carried out using PBMCs. The sequence was collected from a man aged 40-55 years in good health and CMV-seronegative.

CDR3 sequence reads: CASKRGGEEYTEAFF. In DNA, the CDR3 is TGCGCCAGCAAGAGGGGGGGGGAGGAGTACACTGAAGCTTTCTTT. The chain recombines TRBV5-1 with TRBJ1-1; tentative D call: TRBD1 (6 bases). The CDR3 loop spans 15 amino acids. Trimming left V 6 bases short and J 3 bases short, with 18 bases between. Germline CDR1 and CDR2: SGHRS and YFSETQ.